The T cell receptor (beta chain) described here comes from a study of blood T cell repertoires in COVID-19. Study background: Samples taken during acute and convalescent COVID-19 were collected in the United States, Italy and Spain. Sample material is recorded as cDNA or gDNA derived from T cells, B-cell-depleted T cells, or PBMCs.

The CDR3 length is 17 residues. Germline-derived CDR1 and CDR2 are LNHDA and SQIVND (reference sequence). Trimming stripped 3 bases from V and 0 bases from J, with 15 bases between. The data were produced by immunoSEQ multiplex PCR, yet TCRdb's version contains in-frame clones alone and is incomplete. The table includes approximately 300,000 clones, around 89% detected once. This receptor was taken from a man aged 25 to 45 with acute or convalescent COVID-19. Source material: peripheral blood. J is TRBJ1-3 and V is TRBV19; D is unclear. The CDR3 DNA follows: TGTGCCAGTAGTATTCTTGGAGGTGGGATCTCTGGAAACACCATATATTTT. It translates to CASSILGGGISGNTIYF.